These 9 T cell receptor beta chains were all obtained from the same sample, sequenced in a study of identical twins. Using its own MiXCR run on the 5' RACE reads, TCRdb lists one record per CDR3 protein. The sample records about 690,000 distinct CDR3 sequences, roughly 6% being singletons. What was sequenced was naive T cells sorted from blood. The source is a young man in good health.

This clonotype has only a few counts. The chain carries TRBV7-9 and TRBJ1-4; D call uncertain. Germline CDR1 SEHNR, CDR2 FQNEAQ (reference sequence). CDR3 length equals 16 residues. V was shortened by 4 bases and J by 7 bases, with 19 bases between the two germline ends. The CDR3 nucleotides read TGTGCCAGCAGCTGGACTACCCGCCGGCCGCGTGAAAAACTGTTTTTT. Translating gives CASSWTTRRPREKLFF.

The chain carries TRBV3-1 and TRBJ1-2; 7 nucleotides line up with TRBD1. CDR3 size: 15 residues. With 1 base clipped from V and 6 bases from J, the junction kept 8 bases outside the gene matches. Germline CDR1 is LGHDT and CDR2 is YNNKEL (reference sequence). This chain's CDR3 is CASSQVGRGAHGYTF. The CDR3 DNA reads TGTGCCAGCAGCCAAGTGGGCAGGGGGGCGCATGGCTACACCTTC.

This clonotype was picked up many times. The chain recombines TRBV11-2 with TRBJ2-7; TRBD1 aligns across 8 bases. V was pared by 5 bases and J by 0 bases, with 3 bases of the junction left unmatched. The CDR3 has 14 amino acids. CDR1 SGHAT and CDR2 FQNNGV come from the germline V gene. The DNA for the CDR3 is TGTGCCAGCAGCATTGGGACAGGCTCCTACGAGCAGTACGTC. It specifies CASSIGTGSYEQYV.

In this sample, this clonotype turned up many times. V and J are TRBV7-2 and TRBJ1-1; D not resolved. Germline assignment: CDR1 SGHTA and CDR2 FQGNSA. The CDR3 is 14 residues long. Trimming cost V 1 base and J 3 bases, with 9 bases left between them. The CDR3 sequence is CASSLVVGDTEAFF. The CDR3 coding sequence is TGTGCCAGCAGCTTAGTGGTTGGGGACACTGAAGCTTTCTTT.

The J gene is TRBJ2-7, the V gene TRBV5-1; 8 nucleotides agree with TRBD1. Per the germline V gene, CDR1 is SGHRS and CDR2 is YFSETQ. V was clipped by 4 bases and J by 0 bases; unmatched bases: 15. The CDR3 runs to 18 residues. CDR3 bases: TGCGCCAGCAGCACCATGTTGTCAGGGGGCTCCTACTCCTACGAGCAGTACTTC. Translation gives CASSTMLSGGSYSYEQYF. The entire variable domain, with the rest obtained from reference TRBV5-1 and TRBJ2-7, is as follows: KAGVTQTPRYLIKTRGQQVTLSCSPISGHRSVSWYQQTPGQGLQFLFEYFSETQRNKGNFPGRFSGRQFSNSRSEMNVSTLELGDSALYLCASSTMLSGGSYSYEQYFGPGTRLTVT.

This clonotype was seen repeatedly, ten times or more. This chain links TRBV12-3 or TRBV12-4 with TRBJ1-6; 8 bases line up with TRBD1. CDR3 length: 16 residues. With V trimmed by 6 bases and J by 6 bases, 10 bases remained unmatched. Here the CDR3 DNA reads TGTGCCAGCAGCCCCTGGACAGGGCCGGGTAATTCACCCCTCCACTTT. Translated, it gives CASSPWTGPGNSPLHF.

J is TRBJ2-3 and V is TRBV7-8; D is unresolved. The CDR3 spans 15 residues. The V and J ends lost 3 bases and 0 bases respectively, with 10 bases between them. Germline lookup yields CDR1 SGHVS and CDR2 FQNEAQ. The CDR3 sequence: CASSFSFSSTDTQYF. The CDR3 DNA sequence: TGTGCCAGCAGCTTTTCGTTTTCCAGCACAGATACGCAGTATTTT.

This clonotype occurred many times. V usage is TRBV12-3 or TRBV12-4 and J usage is TRBJ2-3; the match to TRBD1 covers 7 bases. This CDR3 region has 15 residues. V lost 5 bases, J lost 0 bases, and 5 bases stayed unmatched. CDR3 sequence (DNA): TGTGCCAGCAGTCCTCGACAGGGTAGCACAGATACGCAGTATTTT. It yields the protein CASSPRQGSTDTQYF.

This clonotype was seen a handful of times. The J gene is TRBJ1-5, the V gene TRBV6-2 or TRBV6-3, with D possibly TRBD1 on 6 matching bases. CDR1 is MNHEY, CDR2 SVGEGT, per germline. V was pared by 8 bases and J by 3 bases, with 14 bases between. The CDR3 totals 14 residues. The CDR3 spells CASGGLLPNQPQHF. The CDR3 region has the DNA TGTGCCAGCGGGGGGCTCTTGCCCAATCAGCCCCAGCATTTT.